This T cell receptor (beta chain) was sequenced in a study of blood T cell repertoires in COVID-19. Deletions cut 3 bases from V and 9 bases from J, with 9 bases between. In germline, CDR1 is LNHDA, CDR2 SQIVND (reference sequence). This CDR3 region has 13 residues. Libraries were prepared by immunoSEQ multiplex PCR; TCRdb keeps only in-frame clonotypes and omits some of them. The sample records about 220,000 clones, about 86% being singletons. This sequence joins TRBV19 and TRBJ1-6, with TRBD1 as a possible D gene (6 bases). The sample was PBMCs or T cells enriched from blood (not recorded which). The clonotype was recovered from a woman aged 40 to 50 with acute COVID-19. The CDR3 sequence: CASSMGASSPLHF. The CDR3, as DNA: TGTGCCAGTAGTATGGGGGCTAGTTCACCCCTCCACTTT.